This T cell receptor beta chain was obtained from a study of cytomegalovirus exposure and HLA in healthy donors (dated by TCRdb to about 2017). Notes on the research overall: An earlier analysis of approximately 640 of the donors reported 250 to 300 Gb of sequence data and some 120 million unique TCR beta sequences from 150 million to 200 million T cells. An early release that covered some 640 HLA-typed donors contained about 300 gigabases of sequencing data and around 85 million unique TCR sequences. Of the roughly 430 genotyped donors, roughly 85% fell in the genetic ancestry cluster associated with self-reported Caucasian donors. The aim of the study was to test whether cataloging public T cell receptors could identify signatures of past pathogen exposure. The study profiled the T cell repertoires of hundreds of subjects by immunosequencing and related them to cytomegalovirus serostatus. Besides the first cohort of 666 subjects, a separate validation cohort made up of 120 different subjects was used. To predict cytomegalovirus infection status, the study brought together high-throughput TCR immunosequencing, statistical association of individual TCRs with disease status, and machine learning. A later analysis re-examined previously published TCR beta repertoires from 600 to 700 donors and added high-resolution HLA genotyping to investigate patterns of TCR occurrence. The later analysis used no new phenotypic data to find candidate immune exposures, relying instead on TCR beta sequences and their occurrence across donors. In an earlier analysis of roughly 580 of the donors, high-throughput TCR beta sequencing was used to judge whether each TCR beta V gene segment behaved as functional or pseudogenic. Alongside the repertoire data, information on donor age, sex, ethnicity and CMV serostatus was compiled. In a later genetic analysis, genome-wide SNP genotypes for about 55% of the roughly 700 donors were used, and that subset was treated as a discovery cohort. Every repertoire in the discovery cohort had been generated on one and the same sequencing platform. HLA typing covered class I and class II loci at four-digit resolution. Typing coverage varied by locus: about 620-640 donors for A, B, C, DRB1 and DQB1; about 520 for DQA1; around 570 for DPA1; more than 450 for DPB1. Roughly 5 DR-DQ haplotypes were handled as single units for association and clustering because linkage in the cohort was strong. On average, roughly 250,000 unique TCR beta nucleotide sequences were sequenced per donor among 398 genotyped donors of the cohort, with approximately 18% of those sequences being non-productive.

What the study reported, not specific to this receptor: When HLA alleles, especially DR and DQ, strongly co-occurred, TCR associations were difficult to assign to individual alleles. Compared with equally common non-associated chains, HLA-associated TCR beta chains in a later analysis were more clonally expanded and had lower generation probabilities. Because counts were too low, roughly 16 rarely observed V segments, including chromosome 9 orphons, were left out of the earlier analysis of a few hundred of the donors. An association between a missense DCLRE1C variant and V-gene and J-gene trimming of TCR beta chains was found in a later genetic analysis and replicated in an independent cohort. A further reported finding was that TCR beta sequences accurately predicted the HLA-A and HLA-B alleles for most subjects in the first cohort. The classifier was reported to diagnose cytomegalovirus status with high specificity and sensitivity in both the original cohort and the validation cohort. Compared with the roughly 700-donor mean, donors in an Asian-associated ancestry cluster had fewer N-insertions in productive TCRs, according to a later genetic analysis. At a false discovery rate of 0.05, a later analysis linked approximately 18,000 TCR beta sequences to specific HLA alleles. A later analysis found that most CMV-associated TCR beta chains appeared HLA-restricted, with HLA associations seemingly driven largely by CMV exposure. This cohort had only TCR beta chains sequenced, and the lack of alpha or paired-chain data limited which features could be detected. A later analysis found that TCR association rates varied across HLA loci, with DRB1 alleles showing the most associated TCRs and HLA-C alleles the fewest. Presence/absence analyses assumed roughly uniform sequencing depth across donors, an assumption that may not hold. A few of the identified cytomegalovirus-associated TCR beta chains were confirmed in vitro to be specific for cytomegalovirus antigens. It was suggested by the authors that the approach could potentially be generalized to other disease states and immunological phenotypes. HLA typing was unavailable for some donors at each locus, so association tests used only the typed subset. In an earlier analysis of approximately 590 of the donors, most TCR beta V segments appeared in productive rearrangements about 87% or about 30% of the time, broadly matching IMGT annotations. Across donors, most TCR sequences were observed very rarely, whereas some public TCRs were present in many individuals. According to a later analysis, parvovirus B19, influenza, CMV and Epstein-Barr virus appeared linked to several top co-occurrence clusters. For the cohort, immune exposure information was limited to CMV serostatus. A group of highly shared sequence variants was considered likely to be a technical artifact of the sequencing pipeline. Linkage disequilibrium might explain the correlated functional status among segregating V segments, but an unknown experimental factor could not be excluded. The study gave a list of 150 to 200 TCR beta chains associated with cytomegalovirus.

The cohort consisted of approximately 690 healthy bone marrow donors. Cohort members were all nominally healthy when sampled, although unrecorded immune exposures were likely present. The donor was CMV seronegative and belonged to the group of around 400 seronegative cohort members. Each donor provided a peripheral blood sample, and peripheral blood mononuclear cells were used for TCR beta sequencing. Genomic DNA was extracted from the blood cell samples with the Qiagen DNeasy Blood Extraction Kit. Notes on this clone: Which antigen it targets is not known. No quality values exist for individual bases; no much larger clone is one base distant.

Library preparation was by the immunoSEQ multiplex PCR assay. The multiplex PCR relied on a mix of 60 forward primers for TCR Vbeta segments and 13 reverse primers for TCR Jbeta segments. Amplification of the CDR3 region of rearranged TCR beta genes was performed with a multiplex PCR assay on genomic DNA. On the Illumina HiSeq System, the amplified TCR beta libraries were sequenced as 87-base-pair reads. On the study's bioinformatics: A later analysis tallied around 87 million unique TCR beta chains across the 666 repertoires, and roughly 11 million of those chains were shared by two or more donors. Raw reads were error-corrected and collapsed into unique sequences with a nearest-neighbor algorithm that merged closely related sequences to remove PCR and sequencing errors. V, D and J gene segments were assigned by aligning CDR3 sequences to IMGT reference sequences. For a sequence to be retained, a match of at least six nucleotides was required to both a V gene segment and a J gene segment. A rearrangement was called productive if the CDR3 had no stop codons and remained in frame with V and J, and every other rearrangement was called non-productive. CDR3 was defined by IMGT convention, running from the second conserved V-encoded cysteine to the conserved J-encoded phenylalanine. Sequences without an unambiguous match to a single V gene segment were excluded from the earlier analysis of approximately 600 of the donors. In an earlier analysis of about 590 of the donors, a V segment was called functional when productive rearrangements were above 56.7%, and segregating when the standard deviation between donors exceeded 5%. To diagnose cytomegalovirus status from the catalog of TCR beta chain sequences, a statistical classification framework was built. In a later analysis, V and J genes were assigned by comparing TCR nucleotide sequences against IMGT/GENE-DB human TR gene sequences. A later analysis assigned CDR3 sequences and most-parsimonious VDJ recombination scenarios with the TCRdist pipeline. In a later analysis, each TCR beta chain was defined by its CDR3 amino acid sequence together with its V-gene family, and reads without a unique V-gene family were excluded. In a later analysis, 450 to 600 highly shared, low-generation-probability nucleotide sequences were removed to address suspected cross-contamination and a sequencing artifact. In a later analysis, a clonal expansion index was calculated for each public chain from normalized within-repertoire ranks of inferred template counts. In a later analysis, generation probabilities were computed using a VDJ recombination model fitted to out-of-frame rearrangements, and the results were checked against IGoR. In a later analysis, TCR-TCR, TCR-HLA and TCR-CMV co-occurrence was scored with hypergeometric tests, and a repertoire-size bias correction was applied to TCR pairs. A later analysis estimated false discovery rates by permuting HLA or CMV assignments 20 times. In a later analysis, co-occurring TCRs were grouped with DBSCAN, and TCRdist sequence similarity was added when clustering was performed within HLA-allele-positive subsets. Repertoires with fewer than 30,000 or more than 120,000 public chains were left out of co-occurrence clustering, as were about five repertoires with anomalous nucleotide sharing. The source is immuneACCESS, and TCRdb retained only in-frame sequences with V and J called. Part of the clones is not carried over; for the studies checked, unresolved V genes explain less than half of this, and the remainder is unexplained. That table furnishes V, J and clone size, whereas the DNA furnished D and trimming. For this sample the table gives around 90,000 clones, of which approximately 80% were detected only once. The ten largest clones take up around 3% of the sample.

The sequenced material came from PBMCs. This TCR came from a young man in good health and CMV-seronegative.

Here the CDR3 is given as CASSVAGIDNSPLHF. In nucleotides, the sequence is TGTGCCAGCAGCGTCGCAGGGATCGATAATTCACCCCTCCACTTT. In this chain, TRBV9 is recombined with TRBJ1-6; D gene: possibly TRBD1, on 5 matching bases. From a lookup of the germline V gene, CDR1 and CDR2 are SGDLS and YYNGEE. V is reduced by 2 bases and J by 5 bases, leaving a spacing of 11 bases between them. Taken from cysteine to phenylalanine, the CDR3 has 15 residues. Of all the DNA, just the CDR3 is kept, 45 bases in frame from base 1.